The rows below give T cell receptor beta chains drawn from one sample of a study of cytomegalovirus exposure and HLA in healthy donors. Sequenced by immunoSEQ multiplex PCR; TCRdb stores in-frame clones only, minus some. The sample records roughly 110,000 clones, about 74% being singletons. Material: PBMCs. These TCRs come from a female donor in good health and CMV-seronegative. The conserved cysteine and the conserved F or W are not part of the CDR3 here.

CDR3: ASSAQGGSQPQH
V: TRBV9
J: TRBJ1-5

CDR3: ASSALAGMPSGANVLT
V: TRBV6-1
J: TRBJ2-6

CDR3: ASSKTGGGNQPQH
V: TRBV6-5
J: TRBJ1-5

CDR3: ASSDGGGWTEAF
V: TRBV27
J: TRBJ1-1

CDR3: ASRKGGREQF
V: TRBV7-9
J: TRBJ2-1

CDR3: ASSTGLEKF
V: TRBV7-6
J: TRBJ2-1

CDR3: ASSTPTTGRSGNTIY
V: TRBV5-4
J: TRBJ1-3

CDR3: ASAAGADTQY
V: TRBV2
J: TRBJ2-3

CDR3: SAEGLAGGPSYNEQF
V: TRBV29-1
J: TRBJ2-1

CDR3: ASSDWSGTGELF
V: TRBV2
J: TRBJ2-2

CDR3: ASSLLAFGGPAPGANVLT
V: TRBV7-6
J: TRBJ2-6

CDR3: ASTGETQY
V: TRBV21-1
J: TRBJ2-5

CDR3: ASSGRLAGGDNEQF
V: TRBV6-1
J: TRBJ2-1

CDR3: ASSSGLTGELF
V: TRBV7-2
J: TRBJ2-2

CDR3: ASRPWGSGETQY
V: TRBV7-9
J: TRBJ2-5

CDR3: ASSPPPDSGQPQH
V: TRBV6-5
J: TRBJ1-5

CDR3: ASSFLEAF
V: TRBV5-1
J: TRBJ1-1

CDR3: ASAGQGSLNTEAF
V: TRBV11-2
J: TRBJ1-1

CDR3: ARSFPLAGGPWSGANVLT
V: TRBV5-3
J: TRBJ2-6

CDR3: ASSPNPGKNTEAF
V: TRBV4-1
J: TRBJ1-1

CDR3: ATSKASGGSYNEQF
V: TRBV15
J: TRBJ2-1

CDR3: ASSWGEGSNQPQH
V: TRBV19
J: TRBJ1-5

CDR3: AWRLGQGLYQPQH
V: TRBV30
J: TRBJ1-5

CDR3: ASSQDFRDRGSYGYT
V: TRBV4-3
J: TRBJ1-2

CDR3: AISKGTDSNQPQH
V: TRBV10-3
J: TRBJ1-5

CDR3: ASSLKFGQMNTEAF
V: TRBV7-9
J: TRBJ1-1

CDR3: ASSSEGGANTGELF
V: TRBV5-4
J: TRBJ2-2

CDR3: ASGIGWAETEAF
V: TRBV5-1
J: TRBJ1-1

CDR3: ASSLPQGNYGYT
V: TRBV28
J: TRBJ1-2

CDR3: ASSTGVLRGDYEQY
V: TRBV11-2
J: TRBJ2-7

CDR3: ASSQLGVGEKLF
V: TRBV4-3
J: TRBJ1-4

CDR3: ASSRRGAENEQF
V: TRBV13
J: TRBJ2-1

CDR3: ASRPGGQAYGYT
V: TRBV27
J: TRBJ1-2

CDR3: ASSLTNGNTGELF
V: TRBV5-1
J: TRBJ2-2

CDR3: ASSDTGGDYGYT
V: TRBV6-6
J: TRBJ1-2

CDR3: ASSLGTSILNEQF
V: TRBV7-2
J: TRBJ2-1

CDR3: ASSPDRGARTQY
V: TRBV7-9
J: TRBJ2-5

CDR3: ASSLQAHQPQH
V: TRBV6-5
J: TRBJ1-5

CDR3: ASSGARLVLEQF
V: TRBV6-5
J: TRBJ2-1

CDR3: SASRVPEAF
V: TRBV20-1
J: TRBJ1-1

CDR3: ASGRTNNEQY
V: TRBV7-9
J: TRBJ2-7

CDR3: ASSQETGTDTQY
V: TRBV4-3
J: TRBJ2-3

CDR3: ASSLLVTGGRTEAF
V: TRBV7-9
J: TRBJ1-1

CDR3: ASSVAAGGLTGELF
V: TRBV9
J: TRBJ2-2

CDR3: ASSLRELIGELF
V: TRBV19
J: TRBJ2-2

CDR3: ASSEALRGQLQSRAF
V: TRBV6-1
J: TRBJ1-1

CDR3: ASSYRTGGNTEAF
V: TRBV6-5
J: TRBJ1-1

CDR3: ASSTTSGGNTDTQY
V: TRBV6-6
J: TRBJ2-3

CDR3: SPTFGLHLRPTPGRISDTQY
V: TRBV29-1
J: TRBJ2-3

CDR3: ASTPTGGGEKLF
V: TRBV7-2
J: TRBJ1-4

CDR3: ASSNRGGVIGEKLF
V: TRBV5-4
J: TRBJ1-4